Sequencing of this T cell receptor beta chain was carried out in a study of Ad26.COV2.S vaccination and SARS-CoV-2 variants. Study-level background: Participants got Ad26.COV2.S intramuscularly, once or twice 56 days apart. Study findings and constraints: Vaccine recipients and placebo recipients showed similar non-spike TCR breadth.

Regarding treatment: some 20 received Ad26.COV2.S at low or high dose, single or two shots; 5 received placebo; per-sample allocation not given. Day 63 after the first injection of vaccine or placebo was the sampling time. Produced via immunoSEQ multiplex PCR; TCRdb's table is partial and in-frame only. The sample records roughly 400,000 clones, about nine tenths being singletons. With respect to this clone: What it binds is unknown.

V shed 3 bases and J 5 bases; nucleotides not matched to a gene: 3. Germline V gene data show CDR1 as PRHDT and CDR2 as FYEKMQ (reference sequence). CDR3 length equals 15 residues. The chain has TRBV13 and TRBJ2-7, with TRBD2 matching over 14 bases. Sequences were derived from peripheral blood, sampled in a trial of Ad26.COV2.S vaccine versus placebo. This sequence was found in a person between 18 and 65 years old who received the Ad26.COV2.S COVID-19 vaccine or a placebo. This CDR3 is CASSLGTSGSNEQYF. CDR3 in DNA: TGTGCCAGCAGCTTGGGGACTAGCGGGAGTAACGAGCAGTACTTC.